The entry below describes one TCR beta chain. These data come from a study of blood T cells in healthy people across ages. Germline CDR1 and CDR2: MNHEY and SMNVEV (reference sequence). The CDR3 extends over 15 amino acids. Trimming removed 1 base at V and 11 bases at J, with 20 bases between. With a J-beta primer mix and a sample-barcoded 5' primer, a second PCR ran roughly 6 to 11 cycles. TCRdb fed the 5' RACE reads into MiXCR, producing one record per CDR3 protein. The sample lists about 730,000 distinct CDR3 sequences, 40% to 45% occurring once. The V call is TRBV27, the J call TRBJ2-5; D call uncertain. This clonotype was sampled from a woman between 55 and 75 years old in good health. Sequencing was carried out using blood. In nucleotides, the CDR3 is TGTGCCAGCAGTTTATATGGTACAGTAGCTAATGAGCAGTACTTC. Translating it yields CASSLYGTVANEQYF.